The 10 T cell receptor beta chains presented below share a single source sample, sequenced in a study of blood T cell repertoires in COVID-19 (dated by TCRdb to 2020 to 2021). The library was built by means of the immunoSEQ multiplex PCR assay. Held by TCRdb, this immuneACCESS table contains in-frame sequences only and omits some clones. Under half of the omission traces to an unresolved V gene where checked; the cause of the rest is unknown. The table for this sample lists approximately 60,000 clones; around 80% of them were counted only once. 13% to 15% of the sample rests with the top ten. The material sequenced was peripheral blood. The receptors originated from a man between 60 and 70 years old with COVID-19, enrolled during active disease.

The chain recombines TRBV2 with TRBJ1-2; no firm D call. The germline V gene has CDR1 SNHLY and CDR2 FYNNEI. V lost 8 bases and J 6 bases, leaving 7 bases between the germline ends. The CDR3 is 10 residues long. CDR3 amino acids: CASWLDGYTF. The CDR3 region has the DNA TGTGCCAGCTGGCTGGATGGCTACACCTTC.

This chain uses TRBV9 with TRBJ2-7; 8 positions match TRBD1. V lost 2 bases, J lost 2 bases, and 3 bases stayed unmatched. Germline V gives CDR1 SGDLS, CDR2 YYNGEE. The length of the CDR3 is 14 residues. CDR3 bases: TGTGCCAGCAGCGTGGGACAGGAAACCTACGAGCAGTACTTC. Amino acid sequence: CASSVGQETYEQYF.

V gene TRBV11-2 combines with J gene TRBJ2-3; 8 bases agree with TRBD2. Germline CDR1 reads SGHAT; CDR2 reads FQNNGV. The J segment lost 7 bases and the V segment lost 7 bases, leaving 13 bases of the junction unmatched. This CDR3 region has 15 residues. DNA of the CDR3: TGTGCCAGCAAACCCGGGACTAGTGAGTCCCATACGCAGTATTTT. Its translation is CASKPGTSESHTQYF.

The rearrangement uses TRBV2 and TRBJ2-3, with a possible D match to TRBD2 (5 bases). The CDR3 extends over 15 amino acids. CDR1 SNHLY and CDR2 FYNNEI come from the germline V gene. Trimming left V 1 base short and J 1 base short, with 9 bases between. The CDR3 loop is CASSEGTSRTDTQYF. Here the CDR3 DNA reads TGTGCCAGCAGTGAAGGGACTTCCCGCACAGATACGCAGTATTTT.

Comments on this clone: Given the absence of the conserved phenylalanine or tryptophan at the CDR3 end, a read error is likely. The limits of the CDR3 on the DNA are not certain, so only TCRdb's listed CDR3 is given. This rearrangement joins TRBV30 to TRBJ2-7; the D call of TRBD1 is as the table states it, not checked on the DNA. Germline CDR1 reads GTSNPN; CDR2 reads SVGIG (reference sequence). The CDR3 spans 12 residues, counting both ends. The CDR3 protein is CAWSLAGTGGYL.

The genes are TRBV7-2 and TRBJ1-1; tentatively, D is TRBD1 (5 bases). The CDR3 extends over 15 amino acids. Germline loops: CDR1 SGHTA, CDR2 FQGNSA. With 6 bases removed from V and 0 bases from J, the gap between germline ends came to 14 bases. For the CDR3, the DNA is TGTGCCAGCAGGGAGGGGAGCGGAATGAACACTGAAGCTTTCTTT. It codes for CASREGSGMNTEAFF.

This clone was detected only once. CDR3 amino acids: CASSFSGNNEQFF. CDR3 DNA: TGTGCCAGCAGTTTCTCAGGGAACAATGAGCAGTTCTTC. This rearrangement joins TRBV12-3 or TRBV12-4 to TRBJ2-1; weak D call: TRBD1 (5 bases). The CDR3 spans 13 residues. V dropped 3 bases and J dropped 5 bases, with 8 bases sitting between them.

V is TRBV5-4 and J is TRBJ2-3, with D maybe TRBD2 (6 bases). Germline V gene sequence: CDR1 SGHNT, CDR2 YYREEE (reference sequence). Trimming took off 4 bases at V and 2 bases at J, with 14 bases between the two ends. This CDR3 region has 15 residues. CDR3 residues: CASSQVSGDTDTQYF. In nucleotides, the CDR3 is TGTGCCAGCAGCCAAGTTTCGGGGGACACAGATACGCAGTATTTT. Drawing the rest from reference TRBV5-4 and TRBJ2-3, the complete variable domain is ETGVTQSPTHLIKTRGQQVTLRCSSQSGHNTVSWYQQALGQGPQFIFQYYREEENGRGNFPPRFSGLQFPNYSSELNVNALELDDSALYLCASSQVSGDTDTQYFGPGTRLTVL.

This clone was picked up a small number of times. The rearrangement joins TRBV4-2 to TRBJ1-3; D uncertain. The germline V gene encodes CDR1 LGHNA and CDR2 YNFKEQ. The CDR3 is made up of 15 amino acids. V was cut by 0 bases and J by 4 bases, with 10 bases left in between. In DNA, the CDR3 is TGTGCCAGCAGCCAAGATCCGGGAAGCGGAAACACCATATATTTT. Encoded protein: CASSQDPGSGNTIYF.

The chain recombines TRBV21-1 with TRBJ1-5; the listed D gene, TRBD1, was not tested against the DNA. TRBV21-1 is designated a pseudogene. CDR3 length: 16 amino acids. CDR3 loop: CASSMTGTFSNQPQHF. The CDR3 bases are TGTGCCAGCAGCATGACAGGAACCTTTAGCAATCAGCCCCAGCATTTT.